This T cell receptor beta chain was recorded in a study of blood T cell repertoires in COVID-19. Looking at the study overall: The samples span acute and convalescent COVID-19 from the United States, Italy and Spain. Sources were T cells, B-cell-depleted T cells, or PBMCs; the material itself was cDNA or gDNA.

TCRdb's table, derived via immunoSEQ multiplex PCR, lists solely in-frame clones and lacks some. The sample has some 340,000 clones; 87% are singletons. The receptor was isolated from a woman in her twenties or thirties who had recovered from COVID-19. Specimen: PBMCs or T cells enriched from blood (not recorded which).

In nucleotides, the CDR3 is TGTGCCAGCACCCCGGGGGGGCCCTTAAATGAGCAGTTCTTC. Protein: CASTPGGPLNEQFF. The chain recombines TRBV6-5 with TRBJ2-1; 8 positions match TRBD2. This CDR3 comprises 14 residues. CDR1 MNHEY and CDR2 SVGAGI come from the germline V gene. V lost 7 bases and J lost 7; bases outside the gene matches: 9.